The 21 T cell receptor beta chains reported below all come from one sample, sequenced in a study of blood T cell repertoires in COVID-19. The table came from immunoSEQ multiplex PCR; TCRdb's copy has only in-frame clones and leaves some out. The sample has tens of thousands of clones; roughly 89% are singletons. Source material: peripheral blood. The source of these receptors is an older woman with active COVID-19.

J is TRBJ2-7 and V is TRBV5-1, with D perhaps TRBD1 (5 bases). Trimming took 4 bases from V and 7 from J, leaving 12 bases between them. Germline V gene lookup returns CDR1 SGHRS and CDR2 YFSETQ. The length of the CDR3 is 12 residues. CDR3 loop: CASSPGPREQYF. The CDR3 DNA follows: TGCGCCAGCAGCCCAGGGCCCCGGGAGCAGTACTTC.

The chain has TRBV7-2 and TRBJ2-1; 10 positions agree with TRBD2. This CDR3 is 13 amino acids long. Germline values: CDR1 SGHTA, CDR2 FQGNSA. J gave up 8 bases and V 5 bases, and 3 bases lay outside the gene matches. The CDR3 is CASSRAGGYEQFF. The CDR3 DNA reads as TGTGCCAGCAGCAGAGCGGGAGGGTATGAGCAGTTCTTC.

The gene calls are TRBV7-2 and TRBJ2-2, with D unclear. The CDR3 totals 13 residues. Germline CDR1 SGHTA, CDR2 FQGNSA. V was trimmed by 3 bases and J by 7 bases, leaving 9 bases between them. For the CDR3, the DNA is TGTGCCAGCAGCTTGCTAAGCAACGGGGAGCTGTTTTTT. It encodes CASSLLSNGELFF.

This clone was seen a single time. This chain uses TRBV27 with TRBJ1-1, with 7 positions matching TRBD1. Per germline, CDR1 MNHEY and CDR2 SMNVEV (reference sequence). V was clipped by 5 bases and J by 7 bases; unmatched bases: 4. The CDR3 covers 12 residues. In nucleotides, the CDR3 is TGTGCCAGCAGTGGCGGGACAGATGAAGCTTTCTTT. It yields the protein CASSGGTDEAFF.

V and J are TRBV7-2 and TRBJ2-3; D is uncertain. V was trimmed by 1 base and J by 0 bases, leaving 8 bases between them. CDR3 length equals 15 residues. Germline V gene data show CDR1 as SGHTA and CDR2 as FQGNSA. The CDR3 coding sequence is TGTGCCAGCAGCTTAGTGGCTAGAAGCACAGATACGCAGTATTTT. It specifies CASSLVARSTDTQYF.

This chain uses TRBV27 with TRBJ1-5; tentative D call: TRBD1 (6 bases). This CDR3 spans 14 amino acids. Germline values: CDR1 MNHEY, CDR2 SMNVEV (reference sequence). Trimming pared 4 bases from V and 9 bases from J, leaving 16 bases between. For the CDR3, the DNA is TGTGCCAGCAGTTCGACAGGTCCGAGAGGGCCCCAGCATTTT. This encodes CASSSTGPRGPQHF.

The chain is built from TRBV2 and TRBJ2-1; TRBD2 matches at 8 bases. V gave up 8 bases and J gave up 7 bases; unmatched junction bases: 13. In germline, CDR1 is SNHLY, CDR2 FYNNEI. There are 15 residues in the CDR3. CDR3 coding DNA: TGTGCCAGCCCAATCGATTCTAGCGGGTGGAATGAGCAGTTCTTC. It codes for CASPIDSSGWNEQFF. Using reference TRBV2 and TRBJ2-1 for the parts outside the CDR3, the full variable domain is EPEVTQTPSHQVTQMGQEVILRCVPISNHLYFYWYRQILGQKVEFLVSFYNNEISEKSEIFDDQFSVERPDGSNFTLKIRSTKLEDSAMYFCASPIDSSGWNEQFFGPGTRLTVL.

The CDR3 nucleotides read TGTGCCAGCAGTTTATCGAAGGGACGGGACTATCTTTTTGAGACCCAGTACTTC. This codes for CASSLSKGRDYLFETQYF. The chain is built from TRBV27 and TRBJ2-5; TRBD2 aligns across 7 bases. CDR3 length: 18 amino acids. Germline CDR1 MNHEY, CDR2 SMNVEV (reference sequence). After removal of 0 bases from V and 5 bases from J, the junction contained 15 bases not matched to a gene.

This clone has a single count. The V and J genes are TRBV6-5 and TRBJ1-2; TRBD1 might be the D (5 bases). Germline V lookup: CDR1 MNHEY, CDR2 SVGAGI. V shed 6 bases and J shed 8 bases, with 16 bases lying between them. The CDR3 runs 13 residues. The CDR3 region is CASSTDNQRGYTF. CDR3 DNA: TGTGCCAGCAGCACGGACAACCAAAGGGGCTACACCTTC.

J is TRBJ2-1 and V is TRBV9, with D possibly matching TRBD2 (6 bases). V dropped 0 bases and J dropped 6 bases, with 16 bases sitting between them. Germline V lookup: CDR1 SGDLS, CDR2 YYNGEE. This CDR3 is built from 16 residues. DNA for the CDR3: TGTGCCAGCAGCGTAGGGGGCGGGGCCCTCGGCAATGAGCAGTTCTTC. Residues: CASSVGGGALGNEQFF.

This clone has a single count. The chain has TRBV5-1 and TRBJ2-4; a weak D match, TRBD1 (5 bases). This CDR3 has 15 amino acids. Germline CDR1 and CDR2: SGHRS and YFSETQ. V shed 0 bases and J shed 3 bases, with 10 bases lying between them. The CDR3 protein is CASSLGQGDKNIQYF. The CDR3 DNA sequence: TGCGCCAGCAGCTTGGGGCAGGGCGACAAAAACATTCAGTACTTC.

The genes are TRBV2 and TRBJ1-2; 9 bases match TRBD1. J lost 0 bases, V lost 6 bases, and 5 bases had no gene match. Germline CDR1 SNHLY, CDR2 FYNNEI. This CDR3 spans 15 amino acids. The CDR3, as DNA: TGTGCCAGCAGCTCACAGGGGGCGGCTAACTATGGCTACACCTTC. Protein: CASSSQGAANYGYTF. Full variable domain (rest looked up from reference TRBV2 and TRBJ1-2): EPEVTQTPSHQVTQMGQEVILRCVPISNHLYFYWYRQILGQKVEFLVSFYNNEISEKSEIFDDQFSVERPDGSNFTLKIRSTKLEDSAMYFCASSSQGAANYGYTFGSGTRLTVV.

The chain is built from TRBV12-3 or TRBV12-4 and TRBJ2-7; D gene uncertain. V lost 1 base to trimming and J lost 3 bases, with 7 bases between them. The CDR3 has 13 residues. The chain's CDR3 is CASSLGPGYEQYF. The DNA for the CDR3 is TGTGCCAGCAGTTTAGGTCCCGGCTACGAGCAGTACTTC.

The V gene is TRBV5-6, the J gene TRBJ1-1, with 9 bases aligning to TRBD1. This CDR3 has 14 amino acids. CDR1 is SGHDT, CDR2 YYEEEE, per germline. Unmatched junction bases numbered 5, after V lost 3 bases and J lost 5 bases. As DNA, the CDR3 is TGTGCCAGCAGCTGGATGGACAGGGGAACTGAAGCTTTCTTT. The encoded protein is CASSWMDRGTEAFF.

V usage is TRBV3-1 (or the pseudogene TRBV3-2) and J usage is TRBJ2-1; possibly TRBD1 for D (5 bases). Germline CDR1 and CDR2: LGHDT and YNNKEL (reference sequence). The V end lost 0 bases, the J end lost 3 bases, and 12 bases lay between the germline ends. CDR3 length: 16 residues. CDR3 region: CASSQEGERFYNEQFF. The CDR3 coding sequence is TGTGCCAGCAGCCAAGAAGGGGAACGCTTCTACAATGAGCAGTTCTTC.

The chain recombines TRBV6-5 with TRBJ2-7; 8 bases are a match to TRBD1. The trim removed 5 bases at V and 4 bases at J, leaving 10 bases unmatched. The V gene's germline CDR1 is MNHEY and CDR2 SVGAGI. The CDR3 has 15 residues. The CDR3 loop is CASSLYWTGTYEQYF. CDR3 nucleotide sequence: TGTGCCAGCAGTCTATATTGGACAGGGACTTACGAGCAGTACTTC.

The V call is TRBV12-3 or TRBV12-4, the J call TRBJ1-4; possibly TRBD1 for D (5 bases). The V end was cut by 4 bases, the J end by 7 bases, with 10 bases between. The CDR3 extends over 13 amino acids. CDR3 region: CASSSGYSEKLFF. The DNA of the CDR3 is TGTGCCAGCAGTTCAGGGTACTCTGAAAAACTGTTTTTT.

This clone was recorded only once. The rearrangement uses TRBV4-1 and TRBJ2-5, with D possibly matching TRBD2 (6 bases). The CDR3 sequence is 16 residues long. The V end was cut by 1 base, the J end by 1 base, with 13 bases between. Germline CDR1 reads MGHRA; CDR2 reads YSYEKL. CDR3 coding DNA: TGCGCCAGCAGCCAAGTCGGGCGGGAAATCCAAGAGACCCAGTACTTC. Translated: CASSQVGREIQETQYF.

V usage is TRBV7-8 and J usage is TRBJ2-5; 7 bases agree with TRBD2. Germline V gives CDR1 SGHVS, CDR2 FQNEAQ. The CDR3 contains 16 residues. The ends lost 0 bases at V and 0 bases at J; junction bases unmatched: 4. This chain's CDR3 is CASSLAGGMYQETQYF. The CDR3, as DNA: TGTGCCAGCAGCTTAGCGGGGGGGATGTACCAAGAGACCCAGTACTTC. Drawing the rest from reference TRBV7-8 and TRBJ2-5, the complete variable domain is GAGVSQSPRYKVAKRGQDVALRCDPISGHVSLFWYQQALGQGPEFLTYFQNEAQLDKSGLPSDRFFAERPEGSVSTLKIQRTQQEDSAVYLCASSLAGGMYQETQYFGPGTRLLVL.

V and J are TRBV3-1 (or the pseudogene TRBV3-2) and TRBJ1-5; TRBD1 matches at 8 bases. After removal of 4 bases from V and 2 bases from J, the junction contained 4 bases not matched to a gene. Germline loops: CDR1 LGHDT, CDR2 YNNKEL (reference sequence). The CDR3 consists of 15 residues. This CDR3 is CASSPQGVGNQPQHF. Written as DNA, the CDR3 is TGTGCCAGCAGCCCACAGGGGGTCGGCAATCAGCCCCAGCATTTT.

The gene calls are TRBV28 and TRBJ1-4; tentatively, D is TRBD1 (5 bases). Germline CDR1 reads MDHEN; CDR2 reads SYDVKM. This CDR3 is 15 amino acids long. Trimming stripped 4 bases from V and 1 base from J, with 10 bases between. The CDR3 protein is CASSSGGVTNEKLFF. The DNA for the CDR3 is TGTGCCAGCAGTTCCGGGGGTGTAACTAATGAAAAACTGTTTTTT.